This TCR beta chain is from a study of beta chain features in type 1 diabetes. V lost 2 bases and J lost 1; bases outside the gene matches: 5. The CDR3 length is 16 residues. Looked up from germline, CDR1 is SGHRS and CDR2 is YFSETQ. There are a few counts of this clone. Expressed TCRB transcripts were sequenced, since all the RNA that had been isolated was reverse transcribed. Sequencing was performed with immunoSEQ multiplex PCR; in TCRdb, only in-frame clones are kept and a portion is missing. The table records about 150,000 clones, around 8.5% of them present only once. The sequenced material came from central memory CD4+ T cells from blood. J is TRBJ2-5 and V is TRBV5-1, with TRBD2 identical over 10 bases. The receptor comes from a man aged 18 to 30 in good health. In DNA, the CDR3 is TGCGCCAGCAGCTTTCTTACTAGCGGGGTCCAAGAGACCCAGTACTTC. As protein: CASSFLTSGVQETQYF.